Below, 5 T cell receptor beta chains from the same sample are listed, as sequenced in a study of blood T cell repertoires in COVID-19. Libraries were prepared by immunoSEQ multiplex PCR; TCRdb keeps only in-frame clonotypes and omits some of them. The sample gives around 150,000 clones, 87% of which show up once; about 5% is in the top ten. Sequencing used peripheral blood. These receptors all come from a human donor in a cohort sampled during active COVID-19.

The CDR3: CASSRIHRTNRSETQYF. DNA of the CDR3: TGTGCCAGCAGTCGTATCCACCGGACTAATCGGTCGGAGACCCAGTACTTC. This sequence joins TRBV28 and TRBJ2-5; D is perhaps TRBD2 (6 bases). Trimming took 5 bases from V and 5 from J, leaving 24 bases between them. This CDR3 comprises 17 residues. Germline V lookup: CDR1 MDHEN, CDR2 SYDVKM.

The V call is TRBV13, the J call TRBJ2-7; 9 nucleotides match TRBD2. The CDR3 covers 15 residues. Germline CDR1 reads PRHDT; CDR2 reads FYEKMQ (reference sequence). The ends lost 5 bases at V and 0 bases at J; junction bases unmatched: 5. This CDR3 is CASSPRSGSSYEQYF. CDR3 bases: TGTGCCAGCAGCCCGCGTAGCGGGAGCTCCTACGAGCAGTACTTC.

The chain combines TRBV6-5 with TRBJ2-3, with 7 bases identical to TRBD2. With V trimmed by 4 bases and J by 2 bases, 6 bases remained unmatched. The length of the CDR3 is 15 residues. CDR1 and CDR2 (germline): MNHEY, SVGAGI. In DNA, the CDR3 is TGTGCCAGCAGTTCGGTGGGGGGGATCACAGATACGCAGTATTTT. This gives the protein CASSSVGGITDTQYF.

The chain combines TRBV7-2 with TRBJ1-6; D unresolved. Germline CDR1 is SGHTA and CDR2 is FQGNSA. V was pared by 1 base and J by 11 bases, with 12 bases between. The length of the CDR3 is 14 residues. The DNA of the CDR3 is TGTGCCAGCAGCTTAGAGGCAGGCCGGCCACCCCTCCACTTT. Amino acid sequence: CASSLEAGRPPLHF.

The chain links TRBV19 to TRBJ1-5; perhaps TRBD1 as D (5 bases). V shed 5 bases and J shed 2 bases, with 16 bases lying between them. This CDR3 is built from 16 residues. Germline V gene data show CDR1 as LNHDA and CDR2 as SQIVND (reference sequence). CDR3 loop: CASSSYMGLGNQPQHF. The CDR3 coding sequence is TGTGCCAGTAGTTCCTACATGGGGCTGGGCAATCAGCCCCAGCATTTT.